A selection of T cell receptor beta chains follows, all from one sample in a study of identifying expanded T cells in peripheral blood. The table came from immunoSEQ multiplex PCR; TCRdb's copy has only in-frame clones and leaves some out. The table records around 120,000 clones, around 89% of them present only once. What was sequenced was blood. The receptors stem from a person aged 18 to 75 in good health. The CDR3 runs from the conserved cysteine through the conserved F or W. D genes are given only for firm matches. Clone size is given for some rows only: seen once, a few or many times, or a class if the clone is expanded.

v_call	j_call	d_call	clone_size	cdr3_nt	cdr3_aa
TRBV7-9	TRBJ1-5	TRBD1	.	TGTGCCAGCAGCTTAAACGCCAGGGGCGACAGGGACGTAGGTCAGCCCCAGCATTTT	CASSLNARGDRDVGQPQHF
TRBV7-2	TRBJ2-3	.	once	TGTGCCAGCAGCCATACCGGGACAAGCACAGATACGCAGTATTTT	CASSHTGTSTDTQYF
TRBV7-9	TRBJ1-3	.	.	TGTGCCAGCAGGGACTGGCAGGGCTCTGGAAACACCATATATTTT	CASRDWQGSGNTIYF
TRBV6-6	TRBJ2-5	.	.	TGTGCCAGCAGTTACGTGAAGACCCAGTACTTC	CASSYVKTQYF
TRBV6-5	TRBJ2-1	TRBD2	.	TGTGCCAGCAGTTACACCCGGGGGGGCAGTGAGCAGTTCTTC	CASSYTRGGSEQFF
TRBV7-7	TRBJ1-1	.	.	TGTGCCAGCGCGACGGCGGTGAACACTGAAGCTTTCTTT	CASATAVNTEAFF
TRBV9	TRBJ2-5	.	.	TGTGCCAGCAGCGTAACAACGGAGGAGGGGGCCGGAGAGACCCAGTACTTC	CASSVTTEEGAGETQYF
TRBV5-1	TRBJ1-1	.	once	TGCGCCAGCAGCTTTGGGATGTCCGGGGACACTGAAGCTTTCTTT	CASSFGMSGDTEAFF
TRBV7-9	TRBJ1-2	TRBD1	.	TGTGTCAGCAGCTCCCTTCTGGGACAGGCAGACTATGGCTACACCTTC	CVSSSLLGQADYGYTF
TRBV6-5	TRBJ2-7	.	once	TGTGCCAGCAGTTATGGGCCCGGTACCTACGAGCAGTACTTC	CASSYGPGTYEQYF
TRBV7-9	TRBJ1-4	.	.	TGTGCCAGCAGCCCCTCCCAGGGTACGGAAAAACTGTTTTTT	CASSPSQGTEKLFF
TRBV6-5	TRBJ1-6	.	.	TGTGCCAGCAGTTACTCAATCTGGGCCTATAATTCACCCCTCCACTTT	CASSYSIWAYNSPLHF
TRBV18	TRBJ1-5	.	.	TGTGCCAGCTCATCCGGGGTTGGCAATCAGCCCCAGCATTTT	CASSSGVGNQPQHF
TRBV4-3	TRBJ1-6	.	.	TGCGCCAGCAGCCTCGGGGGAGACTCCTATAATTCACCCCTCCACTTT	CASSLGGDSYNSPLHF
TRBV6-1	TRBJ2-5	TRBD2	.	TGTGCCAGCAGTGAATGGAGACTAGCGCGGGCCCAGACCCAGTACTTC	CASSEWRLARAQTQYF
TRBV6-1	TRBJ1-5	.	.	TGTGCCACCACATACACCAATAGCAATCAGCCCCAGCATTTT	CATTYTNSNQPQHF
TRBV2	TRBJ1-4	TRBD1	.	TGTGCCAGCACGACAGGGACTAATGAAAAACTGTTTTTT	CASTTGTNEKLFF
TRBV30	TRBJ1-1	.	.	TGTGCCTGGAGGTCGAGCGGACATAGGAACACTGAAGCTTTCTTT	CAWRSSGHRNTEAFF
TRBV7-9	TRBJ2-4	.	.	TGTGCCAGCAGCTTAGGGGTGGGGGTACTGGCCAAAAACATTCAGTACTTC	CASSLGVGVLAKNIQYF
TRBV6-5	TRBJ1-1	TRBD1	once	TGTGCCAGCAGTTACACAGGGGGCCGAACTGAAGCTTTCTTT	CASSYTGGRTEAFF
TRBV4-2	TRBJ2-7	.	.	TGTGCCAGCAGCCAAGAATGGCTAGTCGCCTACGAGCAGTACTTC	CASSQEWLVAYEQYF
TRBV30	TRBJ1-2	.	.	TGTGCCTGGGATCAGACCGGGGGCGGACGTGGGGGCAACACCTTC	CAWDQTGGGRGGNTF
TRBV28	TRBJ2-2	.	.	TGTGCCAGCAGTCCCCTTGAGCCGAACACCGGGGAGCTGTTTTTT	CASSPLEPNTGELFF
TRBV5-6	TRBJ1-1	.	.	TGTGCCAGCAGCTTGGTCCCGACGGGCACTGAAGCTTTCTTT	CASSLVPTGTEAFF
TRBV6-5	TRBJ2-5	.	.	TGTGCCAGCAGTGAATTCGGAGGATCTGAGACCCAGTACTTC	CASSEFGGSETQYF
TRBV4-2	TRBJ2-3	TRBD1	.	TGTGCCAGCACCAACCCGGGACAGTCCACAGATACGCAGTATTTT	CASTNPGQSTDTQYF
TRBV19	TRBJ2-1	.	.	TGTGCCAGTAGTAATATGGGGGGGCAAGGGGATGAGCAGTTCTTC	CASSNMGGQGDEQFF
TRBV11-2	TRBJ1-2	.	.	TGTGCCAGCAGCTTTTTTGGACTTAATGGCTACACCTTC	CASSFFGLNGYTF
TRBV5-6	TRBJ2-7	.	.	TGTGCCAGCAGCTTGGTGGGGGAGCAGTACTTC	CASSLVGEQYF
TRBV6-6	TRBJ2-6	.	.	TGTGCCAGCAGGGCAGGTGGTGCCAACGTCCTGACTTTC	CASRAGGANVLTF
TRBV5-4	TRBJ1-1	TRBD1	.	TGTGCCAGCAGCCCAGGGGGAATACGAATGAACACTGAAGCTTTCTTT	CASSPGGIRMNTEAFF
TRBV6-4	TRBJ2-7	TRBD2	.	TGTGCCAGCAGCCCAATAGCGGGGGCTTCCTACGAGCAGTACTTC	CASSPIAGASYEQYF
TRBV7-2	TRBJ2-7	TRBD2	.	TGTGCCAGCAGCTTAGGCAGCGGGGGGTCCTACGAGCAGTACTTC	CASSLGSGGSYEQYF
TRBV5-6	TRBJ2-4	.	.	TGTGCCAGCAGCTCGGGGTTTTCCAAAAACATTCAGTACTTC	CASSSGFSKNIQYF